What follows is one TCR beta chain and its context. The data were taken from a study of blood T cells in healthy people across ages. A second roughly 6 to 11 cycle PCR used barcoded and J-beta primers. TCRdb passed the 5' RACE reads through MiXCR, listing each CDR3 protein once. The sample shows 800,000 to 950,000 distinct CDR3 sequences, about 28% of them seen only once. V lost 4 bases and J lost 4, with 10 bases in between. The CDR3 extends over 14 amino acids. Germline CDR1 LGHDT, CDR2 YNNKEL (reference sequence). This same sample was also taken into another study, of T cells of mothers and their children. That investigation notes: In cDNA synthesis, all of the extracted RNA was used at roughly 1.5 ug per 15 ul. Using the M1S primer, the second PCR added sample barcodes along with 2-4 random nucleotides. The authors identified no persistent microchimeric T cell clones.

The V call is TRBV3-1, the J call TRBJ2-2; D is possibly TRBD1 (7 bases). This TCR derives from a woman aged 40 to 49 in good health. Input material: blood. In DNA form, the CDR3 reads TGTGCCAGCAGCCGCGGGACAGCCACCGGGGAGCTGTTTTTT. Residues: CASSRGTATGELFF.